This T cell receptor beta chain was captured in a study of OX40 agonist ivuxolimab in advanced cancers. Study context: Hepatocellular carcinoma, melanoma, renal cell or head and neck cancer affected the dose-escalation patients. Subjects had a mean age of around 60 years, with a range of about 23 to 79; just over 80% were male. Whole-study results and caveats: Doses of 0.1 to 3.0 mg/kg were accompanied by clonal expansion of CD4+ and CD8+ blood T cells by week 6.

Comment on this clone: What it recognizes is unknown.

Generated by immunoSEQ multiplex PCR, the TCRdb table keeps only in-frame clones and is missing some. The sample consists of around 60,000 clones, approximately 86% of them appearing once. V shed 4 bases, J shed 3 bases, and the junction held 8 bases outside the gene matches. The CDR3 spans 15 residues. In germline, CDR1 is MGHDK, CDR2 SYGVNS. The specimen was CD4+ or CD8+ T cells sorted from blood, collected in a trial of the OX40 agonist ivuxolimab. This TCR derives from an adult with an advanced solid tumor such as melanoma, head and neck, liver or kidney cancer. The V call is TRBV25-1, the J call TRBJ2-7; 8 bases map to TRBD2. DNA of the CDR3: TGTGCCAGCAGTGCCACGACTAGCGCCCACTACGAGCAGTACTTC. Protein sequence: CASSATTSAHYEQYF.